These 23 T cell receptor beta chains originate from one sample sequenced in a study of beta chain features in type 1 diabetes (dated by TCRdb to 2017 to 2018). Libraries were built with the immunoSEQ multiplex PCR assay. The High Capacity cDNA Reverse Transcription Kit was used to reverse transcribe all of the isolated RNA, meaning that expressed TCRB transcripts were what got sequenced. TCRdb retrieved this table from immuneACCESS and kept in-frame rearrangements only. Not all clones are present; in checked studies, unresolved V genes account for under half, and no reason is known for the remainder. The sample table holds some 290,000 clones, of which less than 30% were seen once. 0.012% of the sample is in the top ten clones. These TCRs' antigens remain unknown. General conclusions and limits of the study: A moderate but significant shortening of TCRB CDR3 length was observed in type 1 diabetes patients in all four CD4+ subsets.

The sample consisted of naive CD4+ T cells from blood. The sample's cell subset or site label, decoded: true naive CD4+ T cells. These receptors were collected from a woman aged 25-40 years with type 1 diabetes.

The chain joins TRBV7-3 to TRBJ2-5; tentative D call: TRBD2 (6 bases). CDR1 is SGHTA and CDR2 is FQGTGA in the germline V gene. The CDR3 consists of 15 residues. Between the trimmed V and J ends, which lost 5 bases and 1 base, there was a span of 14 bases. The CDR3 DNA sequence: TGTGCCAGCAGCCGAGGAGGGAGGCTCCAAGAGACCCAGTACTTC. Amino acids: CASSRGGRLQETQYF.

This rearrangement joins TRBV30 to TRBJ1-3; TRBD1 might be the D (5 bases). Trimming took off 3 bases at V and 3 bases at J, with 21 bases between the two ends. The CDR3 runs to 17 residues. The V gene's germline CDR1 is GTSNPN and CDR2 SVGIG (reference sequence). The CDR3 sequence is CAWRRGRDGGHGNTIYF. The CDR3 nucleotides read TGTGCCTGGAGAAGAGGGCGGGACGGTGGTCATGGAAACACCATATATTTT.

The chain uses TRBV27 and TRBJ2-7; the match to TRBD2 covers 12 bases. The CDR3 sequence is 15 residues long. V shed 5 bases and J 5 bases; nucleotides not matched to a gene: 7. The V gene's germline CDR1 is MNHEY and CDR2 SMNVEV (reference sequence). This CDR3 is CASSTPSGRADEQYF. The DNA of the CDR3 is TGTGCCAGCAGTACCCCTAGCGGGAGGGCCGACGAGCAGTACTTC.

This chain links TRBV4-1 with TRBJ2-7; unclear D gene. In germline, CDR1 is MGHRA, CDR2 YSYEKL. V was cut by 0 bases and J by 0 bases, with 15 bases left in between. The CDR3 contains 17 residues. This chain's CDR3 is CASSQDSRGYDSYEQYF. The DNA of the CDR3 is TGCGCCAGCAGCCAAGATTCTCGCGGATATGACTCCTACGAGCAGTACTTC.

The chain carries TRBV7-9 and TRBJ2-5; 11 bases line up with TRBD2. The CDR3 loop spans 19 amino acids. Germline CDR1 is SEHNR and CDR2 is FQNEAQ (reference sequence). V was clipped by 4 bases and J by 0 bases; unmatched bases: 13. The CDR3 coding sequence is TGTGCCAGCAGCTCCCCACGACAGGGACTAGCGGAGAACCAAGAGACCCAGTACTTC. As protein: CASSSPRQGLAENQETQYF.

The chain uses TRBV4-1 and TRBJ1-4, with D perhaps matching TRBD1 (6 bases). Germline V gene lookup returns CDR1 MGHRA and CDR2 YSYEKL. V was shortened by 0 bases and J by 10 bases, with 18 bases between the two germline ends. This CDR3 has 16 amino acids. CDR3 nucleotides: TGCGCCAGCAGCCAAGAAGGCGCAGGGGTTAGTGGAAAACTGTTTTTT. Amino acid sequence: CASSQEGAGVSGKLFF.

This clone turned up a few times. CDR3 sequence (DNA): TGTGCCAGCAGCCAAGACGCGACTAGCCGCTATACGCAGTATTTT. Encoded protein: CASSQDATSRYTQYF. The V call is TRBV4-2, the J call TRBJ2-3, with 7 bases identical to TRBD2. This CDR3 is 15 amino acids long. Germline lookup yields CDR1 LGHNA and CDR2 YNFKEQ. The V segment lost 0 bases and the J segment 7 bases; nucleotides outside the gene matches: 7.

V gene TRBV30 combines with J gene TRBJ1-2; no reliable D call. The germline V gene encodes CDR1 GTSNPN and CDR2 SVGIG (reference sequence). V was clipped by 0 bases and J by 8 bases, with 10 bases between them. The CDR3 has 12 residues. CDR3 in DNA: TGTGCCTGGAGTGTACAACCTCGCGGCTACACCTTC. It is translated as CAWSVQPRGYTF.

The table lists this clone with a few counts. The rearrangement joins TRBV7-2 to TRBJ2-7; 8 bases line up with TRBD2. The germline CDR1 and CDR2 sequences are SGHTA and FQGNSA. There are 16 residues in the CDR3. Trimming took 5 bases from V and 7 from J; bases not matched to a gene: 16. CDR3 bases: TGTGCCAGCAGCCCCCAAAGCGGGAGCCCCTCTAGTGAGCAGTACTTC. Its translation: CASSPQSGSPSSEQYF.

The rearrangement uses TRBV7-8 and TRBJ1-2, with a tentative D call TRBD1 (5 bases). The CDR3 is 15 residues long. Germline CDR1 reads SGHVS; CDR2 reads FQNEAQ. V lost 0 bases to trimming and J lost 8 bases, with 16 bases between them. The chain's CDR3 is CASSLAPKTGRGYTF. The CDR3, as DNA: TGTGCCAGCAGCTTAGCGCCCAAAACAGGCAGGGGCTACACCTTC.

The chain has TRBV30 and TRBJ2-7; 9 bases line up with TRBD2. V lost 2 bases to trimming and J lost 2 bases; unmatched junction nucleotides: 4. The CDR3 is 14 residues long. In germline, CDR1 is GTSNPN, CDR2 SVGIG (reference sequence). The CDR3 spells CAWSLAGQPYEQYF. DNA of the CDR3: TGTGCCTGGAGTCTAGCGGGGCAACCCTACGAGCAGTACTTC.

This clone turned up a few times. This chain connects TRBV28 to TRBJ2-7; TRBD1 matches at 7 bases. The V gene end was trimmed by 5 bases and the J gene end by 3 bases; junction bases not matched to a gene: 16. CDR3 length: 17 amino acids. From germline, CDR1 is MDHEN and CDR2 SYDVKM. The CDR3 region has the DNA TGTGCCAGCAGTGTCCAGCCCCCCGGGACAGTGCTCTACGAGCAGTACTTC. This codes for CASSVQPPGTVLYEQYF.

This clone was found once. This sequence joins TRBV5-1 and TRBJ2-5; D may be TRBD1 (5 bases). Germline loops: CDR1 SGHRS, CDR2 YFSETQ. V shed 0 bases and J shed 1 base, with 7 bases lying between them. The length of the CDR3 is 14 residues. The CDR3 is CASSLVTAQETQYF. The CDR3 region has the DNA TGCGCCAGCAGCTTGGTGACAGCCCAAGAGACCCAGTACTTC.

V gene TRBV28 combines with J gene TRBJ1-5, with 8 bases lining up with TRBD1. CDR3 length: 14 residues. Germline CDR1 and CDR2: MDHEN and SYDVKM. Unmatched junction bases numbered 8, after V lost 7 bases and J lost 6 bases. The CDR3 coding sequence is TGTGCCAGCACTCCAGGGGGCCAGACTCAGCCCCAGCATTTT. It encodes CASTPGGQTQPQHF. The variable domain in full, completed from reference TRBV28 and TRBJ1-5, reads DVKVTQSSRYLVKRTGEKVFLECVQDMDHENMFWYRQDPGLGLRLIYFSYDVKMKEKGDIPEGYSVSREKKERFSLILESASTNQTSMYLCASTPGGQTQPQHFGDGTRLSIL.

This clone was recorded a few times. This chain links TRBV7-9 with TRBJ2-2; 8 bases are a match to TRBD2. The length of the CDR3 is 16 residues. The germline V gene encodes CDR1 SEHNR and CDR2 FQNEAQ (reference sequence). V dropped 5 bases and J dropped 2; count of bases not matched to a gene: 7. DNA for the CDR3: TGTGCCAGCAGCCCTCCTAGCGGGCGTAACACCGGGGAGCTGTTTTTT. Its translation is CASSPPSGRNTGELFF.

V is TRBV7-9 and J is TRBJ2-1; perhaps TRBD2 as D (6 bases). The CDR3 is made up of 12 amino acids. The V gene's germline CDR1 is SEHNR and CDR2 FQNEAQ (reference sequence). Trimming pared 5 bases from V and 10 bases from J, leaving 12 bases between. The CDR3: CASSAGGWEQFF. The CDR3 region has the DNA TGTGCCAGCAGCGCCGGGGGATGGGAGCAGTTCTTC.

This clone was observed a handful of times. The chain recombines TRBV12-2 with TRBJ1-5; the tabulated D call, TRBD1, remains unverified against the DNA. TRBV12-2 represents a pseudogene. The CDR3 runs to 15 residues. CDR3 nucleotide sequence: TGTGCAAGTCGCTCCTCTGACAGGTACAATCAGCCCCAGCATTTT. Amino acid sequence: CASRSSDRYNQPQHF.

This chain connects TRBV4-2 to TRBJ2-5; a possible D gene is TRBD2 (6 bases). V lost 4 bases and J 5 bases, leaving 14 bases between the germline ends. The CDR3 has 14 amino acids. Germline-derived CDR1 and CDR2 are LGHNA and YNFKEQ. CDR3 nucleotide sequence: TGTGCCAGCAGCCTAGCGGCTCTTGGGGAGACCCAGTACTTC. Its translation: CASSLAALGETQYF.

This clone appeared a few times. The chain joins TRBV9 to TRBJ2-7, with TRBD1 matching 8 bases. The CDR3 spans 15 residues. The J segment lost 1 base and the V segment lost 3 bases, leaving 6 bases of the junction unmatched. Looked up from germline, CDR1 is SGDLS and CDR2 is YYNGEE. Here the CDR3 DNA reads TGTGCCAGCAGCGAGACAGGGGATGGGTCCTACGAGCAGTACTTC. It translates to CASSETGDGSYEQYF.

This clone was recorded a few times. The genes are TRBV5-1 and TRBJ2-5; 9 bases align to TRBD1. Germline CDR1 reads SGHRS; CDR2 reads YFSETQ. The CDR3 runs to 13 residues. V shed 7 bases, J shed 4 bases, and the junction held 5 bases outside the gene matches. CDR3 protein: CASGGTGTETQYF. CDR3 in DNA: TGCGCCAGCGGAGGGACAGGGACAGAGACCCAGTACTTC.

Only a few counts were recorded for this clone. The chain couples TRBV7-2 to TRBJ1-5; weak D call: TRBD1 (5 bases). Trimming removed 3 bases from V and 3 bases from J, with 12 bases in between. The CDR3 loop spans 15 amino acids. The germline gives CDR1 SGHTA, CDR2 FQGNSA. DNA for the CDR3: TGTGCCAGCAGCTTGGGGCAGACATACAATCAGCCCCAGCATTTT. It specifies CASSLGQTYNQPQHF.

The gene calls are TRBV5-4 and TRBJ2-3; 8 positions match TRBD2. V was pared by 3 bases and J by 0 bases, with 12 bases of the junction left unmatched. Germline loops: CDR1 SGHNT, CDR2 YYREEE (reference sequence). There are 18 residues in the CDR3. For the CDR3, the DNA is TGTGCCAGCAGCTCCACTCTTTCGAGACTAGCGAGCACAGATACGCAGTATTTT. It yields the protein CASSSTLSRLASTDTQYF.

Worth noting for this clone: Other DNA variants within this sample encode the same CDR3. The V gene is TRBV5-4, the J gene TRBJ2-1; possibly TRBD1 for D (6 bases). Trimming removed 0 bases at V and 1 base at J, with 8 bases between. In germline, CDR1 is SGHNT, CDR2 YYREEE (reference sequence). The length of the CDR3 is 15 residues. In DNA, the CDR3 is TGTGCCAGCAGCTTGGGCCAGGGGTCCTACAATGAGCAGTTCTTC. It translates to CASSLGQGSYNEQFF.